This T cell receptor (beta chain) derives from a study of cytomegalovirus exposure and HLA in healthy donors. In the study overall: A preliminary data release comprised about 85 million unique TCRs obtained from HLA-typed donors.

To note about this clone: The antigen is not known.

With V trimmed by 0 bases and J by 4 bases, 5 bases remained unmatched. Germline CDR1 is LGHNA and CDR2 is YSLEER. The CDR3 covers 15 residues. Study findings and constraints: Within an earlier analysis, most TCR beta V segments proved productive either about 90% or about 30% of the time. Donors belonging to an Asian-associated ancestry cluster reportedly showed fewer N-insertions in productive TCRs than the roughly 670-donor mean, according to what a later analysis found.

The PCR had 60 Vbeta and 13 Jbeta primers. Clones were sequenced by immunoSEQ multiplex PCR, and TCRdb holds only the in-frame ones, with some missing. The sample consists of 150,000 to 200,000 clones, around 75% of them appearing once. The sequence was obtained from a human donor in good health. The genes are TRBV4-3 and TRBJ1-2; 7 nucleotides line up with TRBD1. The sequenced sample consisted of PBMCs. CDR3 amino acids: CASSQEWDSSYGYTF. For the CDR3, the DNA is TGCGCCAGCAGCCAAGAATGGGACAGCTCCTATGGCTACACCTTC.